This passage covers 8 T cell receptor beta chains from one sample sequenced in a study of cytomegalovirus exposure and HLA in healthy donors. Use of 60 Vbeta and 13 Jbeta primers characterized the PCR. Sequenced by immunoSEQ multiplex PCR; TCRdb stores in-frame clones only, minus some. There are 50,000 to 75,000 clones in the sample; 65% to 75% occur only once, and 6% to 7% lies in the top ten. Material for sequencing was PBMCs. The receptors here all came from a man in his thirties or forties in good health and CMV-seropositive.

The rearrangement links TRBV9 to TRBJ2-1, with 9 bases aligning to TRBD2. Unmatched junction bases numbered 15, after V lost 6 bases and J lost 2 bases. CDR1 is SGDLS and CDR2 is YYNGEE in the germline V gene. This CDR3 is built from 18 residues. CDR3 sequence reads: CASNAPKDSGGTYNEQFF. The CDR3 DNA reads as TGTGCCAGCAACGCGCCTAAAGACAGCGGGGGGACCTACAATGAGCAGTTCTTC.

The gene calls are TRBV6-8 and TRBJ2-7; D possibly corresponds to TRBD2 (6 bases). CDR3 size: 12 residues. Trimming stripped 8 bases from V and 5 bases from J, with 13 bases between. The germline CDR1 and CDR2 sequences are MNHGY and SAAAGT. The CDR3 here is CASPGTSDEQYF. CDR3 nucleotide sequence: TGTGCCAGCCCGGGGACTTCAGACGAGCAGTACTTC.

This clone was detected a few times. The chain couples TRBV6-1 to TRBJ1-3; no reliable D call. The length of the CDR3 is 13 residues. With 4 bases removed from V and 0 bases from J, the gap between germline ends came to 4 bases. The germline V gene encodes CDR1 MNHNS and CDR2 SASEGT. The CDR3 protein is CASSADSGNTIYF. CDR3 nucleotide sequence: TGTGCCAGCAGTGCAGACTCTGGAAACACCATATATTTT.

The CDR3 spells CASSSGQGTYEQYF. CDR3 coding DNA: TGTGCCAGCAGTTCGGGACAGGGTACCTACGAGCAGTACTTC. The chain joins TRBV5-6 to TRBJ2-7; 9 bases match TRBD1. The CDR3 has 14 residues. Germline CDR1 reads SGHDT; CDR2 reads YYEEEE. Trimming cost V 5 bases and J 2 bases; bases outside gene matches: 5.

This clone was detected only once. The chain carries TRBV28 and TRBJ2-1; 12 bases line up with TRBD1. The V and J ends lost 5 bases and 8 bases, in that order; junction bases with no gene match: 7. Per germline, CDR1 MDHEN and CDR2 SYDVKM. The CDR3 spans 15 residues. CDR3 sequence: CASSGPGQGADEQFF. The DNA of the CDR3 is TGTGCCAGCAGTGGACCGGGACAGGGGGCCGATGAGCAGTTCTTC.

The V gene is TRBV7-2, the J gene TRBJ2-2; TRBD2 is a possible D gene (6 bases). V was clipped by 2 bases and J by 1 base, with 11 bases between them. Germline CDR1 reads SGHTA; CDR2 reads FQGNSA. CDR3 size: 16 residues. This CDR3 reads CASSLIRLENTGELFF. The DNA of the CDR3 is TGTGCCAGCAGCTTAATCCGACTAGAGAACACCGGGGAGCTGTTTTTT.

V and J are TRBV25-1 and TRBJ1-2; D may be TRBD1 (5 bases). The CDR3 runs 12 residues. Germline values: CDR1 MGHDK, CDR2 SYGVNS. Trimming removed 4 bases from V and 4 bases from J, with 7 bases in between. CDR3 sequence reads: CASSGQGYGYTF. The CDR3 DNA follows: TGTGCCAGCAGTGGGCAGGGCTATGGCTACACCTTC.

The gene calls are TRBV23-1 and TRBJ2-2; tentatively, D is TRBD1 (6 bases). Being an ORF, TRBV23-1 has a function that is uncertain. This CDR3 is 17 amino acids long. The V gene lost 0 bases and the J gene lost 4 bases, with 15 bases spanning the gap. Here the CDR3 DNA reads TGCGCCAGCAGTCAATCACTCCCGGACAGCCGCACCGGGGAGCTGTTTTTT. It yields the protein CASSQSLPDSRTGELFF.